The next 32 T cell receptor beta chains were all read from a single sample in a study of blood T cell repertoires in COVID-19. The data were produced by immunoSEQ multiplex PCR, yet TCRdb's version contains in-frame clones alone and is incomplete. The repertoire consists of approximately 44,000 clones, with 86% occurring once and the leading ten covering 6.5% to 9%. Sequencing was carried out using peripheral blood. These receptors were obtained from a man between 60 and 75 years old with active COVID-19.

The gene calls are TRBV5-1 and TRBJ2-1; 9 bases agree with TRBD1. The V gene's germline CDR1 is SGHRS and CDR2 YFSETQ. With 7 bases clipped from V and 9 bases from J, the junction kept 11 bases outside the gene matches. This CDR3 is built from 14 residues. CDR3 bases: TGCGCCAGCCAGCCGGGACAGGGACTTGGTGAGCAGTTCTTC. Its translation is CASQPGQGLGEQFF.

The V gene is TRBV3-1 (or the pseudogene TRBV3-2), the J gene TRBJ1-6, with 7 bases aligning to TRBD1. This CDR3 has 15 residues. With V trimmed by 5 bases and J by 5 bases, 6 bases remained unmatched. Germline V lookup: CDR1 LGHDT, CDR2 YNNKEL (reference sequence). The CDR3 protein is CASSSRDSHNSPLHF. The CDR3 DNA is TGTGCCAGCAGCTCCCGGGACAGTCATAATTCACCCCTCCACTTT.

This clone is medium-sized. This sequence joins TRBV4-1 and TRBJ2-1, with 11 nucleotides matching TRBD1. The CDR3 extends over 16 amino acids. V shed 3 bases and J 7 bases; nucleotides not matched to a gene: 8. Germline V gives CDR1 MGHRA, CDR2 YSYEKL. In DNA, the CDR3 is TGCGCCAGCAGCCACCAGTCCGGGACAGGGGGGAATGAGCAGTTCTTC. Protein: CASSHQSGTGGNEQFF.

This sequence joins TRBV4-1 and TRBJ1-2; D might be TRBD1 (6 bases). Trimming took 1 base from V and 0 from J, leaving 12 bases between them. The CDR3 length is 16 residues. CDR1 and CDR2 from the germline V gene are MGHRA and YSYEKL. In DNA, the CDR3 is TGCGCCAGCAGCCAAGTCGTGACAGGCACTAACTATGGCTACACCTTC. It codes for CASSQVVTGTNYGYTF.

The V call is TRBV15, the J call TRBJ2-3; D not certain. Trimming removed 0 bases from V and 0 bases from J, with 4 bases in between. CDR3 length equals 14 residues. Germline assignment: CDR1 LNHNV and CDR2 YYDKDF (reference sequence). In nucleotides, the CDR3 is TGTGCCACCAGCAGAGAAACTAGCACAGATACGCAGTATTTT. Amino acids: CATSRETSTDTQYF.

The chain carries TRBV9 and TRBJ1-2, with TRBD1 matching 8 bases. The CDR3 runs to 14 residues. The V gene end was trimmed by 3 bases and the J gene end by 3 bases; junction bases not matched to a gene: 4. Germline V CDR1 and CDR2: SGDLS, YYNGEE. The CDR3 DNA sequence: TGTGCCAGCAGCGCAGGACAGGGCTACTATGGCTACACCTTC. Translating it yields CASSAGQGYYGYTF.

The V call is TRBV30, the J call TRBJ1-5, with TRBD1 matching 8 bases. The V gene end was trimmed by 4 bases and the J gene end by 2 bases; junction bases not matched to a gene: 4. Per the germline V gene, CDR1 is GTSNPN and CDR2 is SVGIG (reference sequence). This CDR3 spans 14 amino acids. CDR3 nucleotide sequence: TGTGCCTGGAATGCAGGGGGCCGCAATCAGCCCCAGCATTTT. Residues: CAWNAGGRNQPQHF.

Written as DNA, the CDR3 is TGTGCCAGCAGCTACTCGATGGGACAGGGCTTTACCGGGGAGCTGTTTTTT. It is translated as CASSYSMGQGFTGELFF. The V gene is TRBV7-2, the J gene TRBJ2-2; TRBD1 matches 9 bases. V shed 4 bases and J 5 bases; nucleotides not matched to a gene: 11. The CDR3 covers 17 residues. CDR1 is SGHTA and CDR2 is FQGNSA in the germline V gene.

A word on this clone: The identical CDR3 is also encoded by other nucleotide sequences in the sample. The chain recombines TRBV28 with TRBJ1-5; D call uncertain. V lost 2 bases, J lost 7 bases, and 6 bases lay in between. Germline V gives CDR1 MDHEN, CDR2 SYDVKM. This CDR3 comprises 12 residues. CDR3 region: CASSLNSQPQHF. The CDR3 DNA reads as TGTGCCAGCAGTTTAAACAGCCAGCCCCAGCATTTT.

The table lists this clone with a few counts. This sequence joins TRBV4-1 and TRBJ2-7, with unresolved D. Trimming left V 1 base short and J 3 bases short, with 10 bases between. Germline V CDR1 and CDR2: MGHRA, YSYEKL. The CDR3 extends over 14 amino acids. The CDR3 loop is CASSQVGYSYEQYF. Here the CDR3 DNA reads TGCGCCAGCAGCCAAGTTGGGTACAGCTACGAGCAGTACTTC.

The chain employs TRBV24-1 and TRBJ1-3, with TRBD1 matching over 8 bases. Germline V gene data show CDR1 as KGHDR and CDR2 as SFDVKD. The CDR3 has 17 residues. V was pared by 3 bases and J by 3 bases, with 9 bases of the junction left unmatched. The CDR3 sequence: CATSDASQGDSGNTIYF. For the CDR3, the DNA is TGTGCCACCAGTGATGCTTCACAGGGGGATAGTGGAAACACCATATATTTT.

The chain employs TRBV5-1 and TRBJ2-1, with D possibly TRBD2 on 6 matching bases. The CDR3 totals 14 residues. Between the trimmed V and J ends, which lost 3 bases and 5 bases, there was a span of 12 bases. Germline V lookup: CDR1 SGHRS, CDR2 YFSETQ. CDR3 bases: TGCGCCAGCAGCTCGGAGGGGTGCCACAATGAGCAGTTCTTC. Its translation is CASSSEGCHNEQFF.

The chain combines TRBV18 with TRBJ2-1; TRBD1 matches at 8 bases. The germline V gene encodes CDR1 KGHSH and CDR2 LQKENI. The CDR3 has 14 amino acids. The junction had 8 bases not matched to a gene; V was cut back by 6 bases and J by 7 bases. The CDR3 protein is CASSADRVRNEQFF. CDR3 in DNA: TGTGCCAGCTCGGCGGACAGGGTACGAAATGAGCAGTTCTTC.

The chain has TRBV10-2 and TRBJ2-1, with TRBD2 matching over 10 bases. CDR1 and CDR2 from the germline V gene are WSHSY and SAAADI. The CDR3 consists of 14 residues. The V gene end was trimmed by 5 bases and the J gene end by 7 bases; junction bases not matched to a gene: 5. Written as DNA, the CDR3 is TGCGCCAGCAGTCGTCTAGCGGGAGCGAATGAGCAGTTCTTC. Amino acids: CASSRLAGANEQFF.

The chain joins TRBV19 to TRBJ2-7, with 8 bases matching TRBD1. J was trimmed by 9 bases and V by 9 bases; bases with no gene match: 13. Per germline, CDR1 LNHDA and CDR2 SQIVND (reference sequence). This CDR3 is 13 amino acids long. The CDR3 DNA reads TGTGCCAGCCAACCGGACAGGGCCGGACCGCAGTACTTC. It specifies CASQPDRAGPQYF.

By its share, this clone is medium-sized. The chain carries TRBV4-2 and TRBJ2-7; 12 bases are shared with TRBD2. The germline CDR1 and CDR2 sequences are LGHNA and YNFKEQ. The CDR3 has 16 amino acids. V gave up 4 bases and J gave up 4 bases; unmatched junction bases: 8. CDR3 region: CASSPLTSGSIYEQYF. The CDR3 coding sequence is TGTGCCAGCAGCCCGTTGACTAGCGGGAGTATTTACGAGCAGTACTTC.

The CDR3 protein is CASSVGGSGTEAFF. Written as DNA, the CDR3 is TGTGCCAGCAGCGTTGGGGGGTCGGGGACTGAAGCTTTCTTT. V usage is TRBV9 and J usage is TRBJ1-1; TRBD1 is a possible D gene (5 bases). The CDR3 is made up of 14 amino acids. CDR1 is SGDLS, CDR2 YYNGEE, per germline. Trimming took 2 bases from V and 5 from J, leaving 13 bases between them.

This chain links TRBV21-1 with TRBJ2-7; TRBD2, the table's D call, lacks a check against the DNA. TRBV21-1 constitutes a pseudogene. There are 13 residues in the CDR3. The CDR3 loop is CASSNIVTYEQYF. DNA for the CDR3: TGTGCCAGCAGCAACATAGTAACCTACGAGCAGTACTTC.

In this sample, this clone turned up a few times. The CDR3 region is CASSLERLATYEQYF. The DNA of the CDR3 is TGTGCCAGCAGCTTAGAAAGGCTAGCGACGTACGAGCAGTACTTC. The chain is built from TRBV7-8 and TRBJ2-7, with a weak D call TRBD2 (6 bases). The CDR3 extends over 15 amino acids. Trimming removed 1 base from V and 4 bases from J, with 14 bases in between. Germline V lookup: CDR1 SGHVS, CDR2 FQNEAQ.

The chain recombines TRBV5-1 with TRBJ1-4; 8 nucleotides match TRBD1. CDR1 and CDR2 from the germline V gene are SGHRS and YFSETQ. Trimming took 2 bases from V and 7 from J; bases not matched to a gene: 10. The CDR3 totals 16 residues. The CDR3 nucleotides are TGCGCCAGCAGCTTTTGGACAGGGACGAGGGGTGAAAAACTGTTTTTT. It yields the protein CASSFWTGTRGEKLFF.

The chain links TRBV3-1 (or the pseudogene TRBV3-2) to TRBJ2-2; D call uncertain. Trimming left V 1 base short and J 2 bases short, with 8 bases between. CDR1 and CDR2 (germline): LGHDT, YNNKEL (reference sequence). The CDR3 length is 15 residues. The CDR3 bases are TGTGCCAGCAGCCAAGGTTTAGCAAACACCGGGGAGCTGTTTTTT. Amino acid sequence: CASSQGLANTGELFF.

The chain joins TRBV5-1 to TRBJ1-2; D is uncertain. CDR1 SGHRS and CDR2 YFSETQ come from the germline V gene. The V and J ends lost 0 bases and 6 bases respectively, with 9 bases between them. The CDR3 runs 13 residues. CDR3 sequence reads: CASSLAGDDGYTF. DNA for the CDR3: TGCGCCAGCAGCTTGGCCGGGGATGATGGCTACACCTTC. Complete variable domain (other parts from reference TRBV5-1 and TRBJ1-2): KAGVTQTPRYLIKTRGQQVTLSCSPISGHRSVSWYQQTPGQGLQFLFEYFSETQRNKGNFPGRFSGRQFSNSRSEMNVSTLELGDSALYLCASSLAGDDGYTFGSGTRLTVV.

This clone was found once. Different DNA sequences within this sample yield the same CDR3. The CDR3 sequence is CASSEASGNTGELFF. The CDR3 nucleotides read TGTGCCAGCAGTGAAGCCAGCGGAAACACCGGGGAGCTGTTTTTT. This rearrangement joins TRBV6-1 to TRBJ2-2, with D tentatively TRBD2 (5 bases). V dropped 0 bases and J dropped 2 bases, with 7 bases sitting between them. The CDR3 extends over 15 amino acids. Germline-derived CDR1 and CDR2 are MNHNS and SASEGT.

The genes are TRBV11-2 and TRBJ1-2, with 8 bases fitting TRBD1. V gave up 5 bases and J gave up 3 bases; unmatched junction bases: 2. The CDR3 contains 13 residues. Looked up from germline, CDR1 is SGHAT and CDR2 is FQNNGV. CDR3 region: CASSVTGDYGYTF. In DNA, the CDR3 is TGTGCCAGCAGCGTGACAGGGGACTATGGCTACACCTTC.

The CDR3 DNA reads TGTGCCAGTAGTACGGCTAGCGGTTCCTACAATGAGCAGTTCTTC. Encoded protein: CASSTASGSYNEQFF. The chain is built from TRBV19 and TRBJ2-1, with 7 nucleotides matching TRBD2. Germline V gene lookup returns CDR1 LNHDA and CDR2 SQIVND (reference sequence). V lost 4 bases and J lost 1; bases outside the gene matches: 4. This CDR3 comprises 15 residues.

J is TRBJ2-1 and V is TRBV6-6; D gene uncertain. This CDR3 contains 14 residues. V was cut by 2 bases and J by 6 bases, with 11 bases left in between. The germline V gene has CDR1 MNHNY and CDR2 SVGAGI (reference sequence). In DNA form, the CDR3 reads TGTGCCAGCAGTTACCCCAGCAGGTCCAATGAGCAGTTCTTC. Translating gives CASSYPSRSNEQFF.

The genes are TRBV30 and TRBJ1-5; possible D gene TRBD1, 6 bases. The CDR3 runs 15 residues. Trimming removed 3 bases at V and 6 bases at J, with 18 bases between. Germline-derived CDR1 and CDR2 are GTSNPN and SVGIG (reference sequence). This CDR3 is CAWSPAGARSQPQHF. The DNA of the CDR3 is TGTGCCTGGAGCCCGGCAGGGGCAAGAAGTCAGCCCCAGCATTTT.

This sequence joins TRBV25-1 and TRBJ2-7, with 7 bases identical to TRBD2. The CDR3 is 14 amino acids. With 3 bases clipped from V and 0 bases from J, the junction kept 2 bases outside the gene matches. Germline CDR1 MGHDK, CDR2 SYGVNS. DNA of the CDR3: TGTGCCAGCAGTGATCCGGGGGGCTCCTACGAGCAGTACTTC. Its translation is CASSDPGGSYEQYF.

The chain combines TRBV9 with TRBJ2-3; D gene ambiguous. In germline, CDR1 is SGDLS, CDR2 YYNGEE. The CDR3 runs to 16 residues. Trimming removed 4 bases at V and 0 bases at J, with 15 bases between. The CDR3 DNA reads as TGTGCCAGCAGCCCCACGGTGGCGGCTAGCACAGATACGCAGTATTTT. Protein sequence: CASSPTVAASTDTQYF.

The chain recombines TRBV29-1 with TRBJ2-1, with TRBD1 identical over 8 bases. This CDR3 contains 13 residues. CDR1 and CDR2 (germline): SQVTM, ANQGSEA. V dropped 6 bases and J dropped 4; count of bases not matched to a gene: 5. This CDR3 is CSVRTGTYNEQFF. Here the CDR3 DNA reads TGCAGCGTACGGACAGGGACTTACAATGAGCAGTTCTTC.

This chain uses TRBV3-1 (or the pseudogene TRBV3-2) with TRBJ2-1; a weak D match, TRBD2 (5 bases). The CDR3 length is 15 residues. Germline V gives CDR1 LGHDT, CDR2 YNNKEL (reference sequence). V lost 4 bases and J 2 bases, leaving 12 bases between the germline ends. The CDR3 loop is CASSPSRAAYNEQFF. CDR3 nucleotides: TGTGCCAGCAGCCCTAGCAGAGCAGCCTACAATGAGCAGTTCTTC.

The V call is TRBV7-8, the J call TRBJ2-5; 9 bases fit TRBD2. Germline V gene lookup returns CDR1 SGHVS and CDR2 FQNEAQ. V was pared by 4 bases and J by 5 bases, with 2 bases of the junction left unmatched. The CDR3 totals 13 residues. The DNA of the CDR3 is TGTGCCAGCAGCTCCGGGACTAGCGAGACCCAGTACTTC. This translates into CASSSGTSETQYF.